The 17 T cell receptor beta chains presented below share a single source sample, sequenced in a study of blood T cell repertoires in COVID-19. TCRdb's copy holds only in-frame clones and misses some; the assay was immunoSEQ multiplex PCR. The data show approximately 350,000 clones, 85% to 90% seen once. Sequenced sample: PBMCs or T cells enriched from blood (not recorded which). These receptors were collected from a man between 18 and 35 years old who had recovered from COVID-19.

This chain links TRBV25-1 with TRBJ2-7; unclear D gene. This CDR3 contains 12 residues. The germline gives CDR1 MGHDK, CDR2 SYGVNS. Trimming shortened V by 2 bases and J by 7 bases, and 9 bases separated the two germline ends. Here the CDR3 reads CASSENLEEQYF. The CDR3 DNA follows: TGTGCCAGCAGTGAAAATTTAGAGGAGCAGTACTTC.

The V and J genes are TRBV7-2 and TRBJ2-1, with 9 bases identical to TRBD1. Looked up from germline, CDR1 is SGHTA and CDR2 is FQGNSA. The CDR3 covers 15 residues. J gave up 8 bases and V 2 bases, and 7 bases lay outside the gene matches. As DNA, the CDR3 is TGTGCCAGCAGCTTATTAGGGACAGGGACAGATGAGCAGTTCTTC. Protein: CASSLLGTGTDEQFF. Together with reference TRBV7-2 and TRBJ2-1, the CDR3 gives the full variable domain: GAGVSQSPSNKVTEKGKDVELRCDPISGHTALYWYRQSLGQGLEFLIYFQGNSAPDKSGLPSDRFSAERTGGSVSTLTIQRTQQEDSAVYLCASSLLGTGTDEQFFGPGTRLTVL.

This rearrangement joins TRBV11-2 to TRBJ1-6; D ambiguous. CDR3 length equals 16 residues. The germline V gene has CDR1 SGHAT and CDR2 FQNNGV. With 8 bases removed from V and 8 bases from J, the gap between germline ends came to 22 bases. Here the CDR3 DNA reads TGTGCCAGCCGCCTTGGACTCCGAGTTATCTATTCACCCCTCCACTTT. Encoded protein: CASRLGLRVIYSPLHF.

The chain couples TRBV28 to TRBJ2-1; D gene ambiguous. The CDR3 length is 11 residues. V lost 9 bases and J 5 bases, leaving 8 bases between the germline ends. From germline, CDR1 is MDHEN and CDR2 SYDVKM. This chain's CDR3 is CARTRDNEQFF. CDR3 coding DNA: TGTGCCAGGACCCGGGACAATGAGCAGTTCTTC.

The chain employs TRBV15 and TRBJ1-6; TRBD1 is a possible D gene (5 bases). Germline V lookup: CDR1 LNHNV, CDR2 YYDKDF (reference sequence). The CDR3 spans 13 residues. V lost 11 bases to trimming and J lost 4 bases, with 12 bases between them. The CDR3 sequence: CAGARVYNSPLHF. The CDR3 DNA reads TGTGCCGGGGCCCGGGTTTATAATTCACCCCTCCACTTT.

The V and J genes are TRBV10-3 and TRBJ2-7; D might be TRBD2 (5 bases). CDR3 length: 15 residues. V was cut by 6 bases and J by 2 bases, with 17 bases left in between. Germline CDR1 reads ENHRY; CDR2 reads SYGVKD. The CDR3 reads CAIRTGVQKPYEQYF. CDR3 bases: TGTGCCATCAGGACCGGGGTACAAAAGCCCTACGAGCAGTACTTC.

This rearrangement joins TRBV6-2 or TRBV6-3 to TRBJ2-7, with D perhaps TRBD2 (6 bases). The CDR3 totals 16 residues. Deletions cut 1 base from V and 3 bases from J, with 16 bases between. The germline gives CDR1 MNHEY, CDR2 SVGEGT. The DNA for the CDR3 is TGTGCCAGCAGTTACTTTGCGGGACGGCTGATCTACGAGCAGTACTTC. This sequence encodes CASSYFAGRLIYEQYF.

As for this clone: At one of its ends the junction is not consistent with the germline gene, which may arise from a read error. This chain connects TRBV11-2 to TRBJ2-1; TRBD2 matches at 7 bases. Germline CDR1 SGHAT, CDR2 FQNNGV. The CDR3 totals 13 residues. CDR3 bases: TGTGCCAGCACCTTATGGGGGGGTGCTGAGCAGTTCTTC. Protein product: CASTLWGGAEQFF.

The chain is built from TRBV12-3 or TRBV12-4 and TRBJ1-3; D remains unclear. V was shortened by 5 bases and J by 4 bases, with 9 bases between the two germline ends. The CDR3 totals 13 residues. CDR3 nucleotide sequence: TGTGCCAGCAGTGCTGGAGGAGGAAACACCATATATTTT. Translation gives CASSAGGGNTIYF.

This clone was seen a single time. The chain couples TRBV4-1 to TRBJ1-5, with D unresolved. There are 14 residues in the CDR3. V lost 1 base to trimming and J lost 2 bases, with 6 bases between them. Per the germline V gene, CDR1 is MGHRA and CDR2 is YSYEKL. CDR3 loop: CASSQVGGNQPQHF. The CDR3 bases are TGCGCCAGCAGCCAAGTCGGAGGCAATCAGCCCCAGCATTTT.

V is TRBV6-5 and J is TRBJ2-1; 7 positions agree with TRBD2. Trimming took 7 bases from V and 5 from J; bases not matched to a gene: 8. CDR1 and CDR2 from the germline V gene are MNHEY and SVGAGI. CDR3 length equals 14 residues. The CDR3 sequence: CASNPTGLHNEQFF. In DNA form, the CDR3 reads TGTGCCAGCAATCCCACGGGACTACACAATGAGCAGTTCTTC.

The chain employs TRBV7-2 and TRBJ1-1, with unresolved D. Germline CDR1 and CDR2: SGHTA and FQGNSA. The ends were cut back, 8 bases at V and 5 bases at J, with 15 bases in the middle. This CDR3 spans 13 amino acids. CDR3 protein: CASENLVGTEAFF. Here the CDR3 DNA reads TGTGCCAGCGAAAATTTGGTCGGGACTGAAGCTTTCTTT.

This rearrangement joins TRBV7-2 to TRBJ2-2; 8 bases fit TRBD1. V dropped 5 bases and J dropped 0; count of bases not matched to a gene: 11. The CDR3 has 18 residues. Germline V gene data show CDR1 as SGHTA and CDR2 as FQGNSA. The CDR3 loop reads CASSLQSPQGANTGELFF. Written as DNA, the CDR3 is TGTGCCAGCAGCCTTCAAAGCCCACAGGGGGCGAACACCGGGGAGCTGTTTTTT.

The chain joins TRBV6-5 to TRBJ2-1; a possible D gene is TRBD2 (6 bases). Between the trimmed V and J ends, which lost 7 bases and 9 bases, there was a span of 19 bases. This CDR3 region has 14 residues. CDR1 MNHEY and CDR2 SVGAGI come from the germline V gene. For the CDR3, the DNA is TGTGCCAGCACGCGGGGTTCCCCTTTTGGTGAGCAGTTCTTC. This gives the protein CASTRGSPFGEQFF.

CDR3 residues: CASSPTRDRRQETQYF. CDR3 DNA sequence: TGTGCCAGCTCACCTACTCGGGACAGGCGCCAAGAGACCCAGTACTTC. The J gene is TRBJ2-5, the V gene TRBV18; the match to TRBD1 covers 8 bases. CDR1 is KGHSH, CDR2 LQKENI, per germline. CDR3 length equals 16 residues. V gave up 3 bases and J gave up 1 base; unmatched junction bases: 7. The variable domain in full, with the rest retrieved from reference TRBV18 and TRBJ2-5, is NAGVMQNPRHLVRRRGQEARLRCSPMKGHSHVYWYRQLPEEGLKFMVYLQKENIIDESGMPKERFSAEFPKEGPSILRIQQVVRGDSAAYFCASSPTRDRRQETQYFGPGTRLLVL.

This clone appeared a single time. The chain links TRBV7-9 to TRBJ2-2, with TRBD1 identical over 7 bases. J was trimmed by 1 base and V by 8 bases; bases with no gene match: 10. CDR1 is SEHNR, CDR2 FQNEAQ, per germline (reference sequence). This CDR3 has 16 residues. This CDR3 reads CASPALGGLNTGELFF. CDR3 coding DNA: TGTGCCAGCCCCGCCCTAGGGGGCCTGAACACCGGGGAGCTGTTTTTT.

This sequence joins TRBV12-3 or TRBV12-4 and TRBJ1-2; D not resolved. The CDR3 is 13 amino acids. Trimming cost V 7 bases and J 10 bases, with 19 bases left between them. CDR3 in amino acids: CASTHRRAAFYTF. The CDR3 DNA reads TGTGCCAGCACCCACCGGAGGGCGGCCTTCTACACCTTC.